These 18 T cell receptor beta chains were all obtained from the same sample, sequenced in a study of blood T cells in healthy people across ages. A second about 7 to 12 cycle PCR used barcoded and J-beta primers. Via MiXCR, TCRdb re-called the 5' RACE reads, giving one row per CDR3 protein. The sample contains around 1,500,000 distinct CDR3 sequences, 28% of which appear only once. Source material: blood. These receptors were taken from a woman in her thirties in good health.

The chain carries TRBV12-3 or TRBV12-4 and TRBJ1-5, with D perhaps TRBD1 (5 bases). CDR3 length: 14 residues. Trimming took 3 bases from V and 1 from J, leaving 7 bases between them. The CDR3 loop reads CASSFWGSNQPQHF. The CDR3 DNA follows: TGTGCCAGCAGTTTTTGGGGCAGCAATCAGCCCCAGCATTTT.

The rearrangement links TRBV12-3 or TRBV12-4 to TRBJ2-7; 12 nucleotides line up with TRBD1. The CDR3 covers 15 residues. The ends lost 7 bases at V and 3 bases at J; junction bases unmatched: 7. For the CDR3, the DNA is TGTGCCAGCATCAAGGGGACAGGGGGCTTCTACGAGCAGTACTTC. Translated: CASIKGTGGFYEQYF.

The chain employs TRBV11-2 and TRBJ2-1; unclear D gene. CDR1 is SGHAT, CDR2 FQNNGV, per germline. The CDR3 is 16 amino acids. The ends were cut back, 0 bases at V and 4 bases at J, with 13 bases in the middle. The CDR3 reads CASSLELRTRYNEQFF. CDR3 DNA sequence: TGTGCCAGCAGCTTAGAGTTGCGCACACGGTACAATGAGCAGTTCTTC.

The genes are TRBV2 and TRBJ2-7; D ambiguous. The CDR3 contains 10 residues. Germline values: CDR1 SNHLY, CDR2 FYNNEI. The germline V and J ends were trimmed by 8 bases and 0 bases, with 2 bases remaining between them. CDR3: CASASYEQYF. DNA of the CDR3: TGTGCCAGCGCCTCCTACGAGCAGTACTTC.

This clonotype appeared a single time. The V gene is TRBV6-1, the J gene TRBJ1-3; D is unclear. The CDR3 is made up of 16 amino acids. CDR1 MNHNS and CDR2 SASEGT come from the germline V gene. V gave up 3 bases and J gave up 0 bases, with 12 bases separating them. CDR3 residues: CASSDEYIYSGNTIYF. The CDR3 region has the DNA TGTGCCAGCAGTGATGAGTACATCTACTCTGGAAACACCATATATTTT.

This clonotype was seen more than once but under ten times. The chain carries TRBV7-9 and TRBJ1-6; D may be TRBD1 (5 bases). In germline, CDR1 is SEHNR, CDR2 FQNEAQ (reference sequence). The CDR3 loop spans 18 amino acids. V was clipped by 4 bases and J by 7 bases, with 23 bases between them. This CDR3 is CASSSNQPDRSLNSPLHF. CDR3 sequence (DNA): TGTGCCAGCAGCTCAAATCAACCCGACAGATCTTTGAATTCACCCCTCCACTTT.

The chain has TRBV5-1 and TRBJ1-2; 12 nucleotides line up with TRBD1. This CDR3 is 18 amino acids long. From germline, CDR1 is SGHRS and CDR2 YFSETQ. V shed 4 bases, J shed 4 bases, and the junction held 14 bases outside the gene matches. As DNA, the CDR3 is TGCGCCAGCAGCCTAGTCCCGGGACAGGGGGCGAGGGGCTATGGCTACACCTTC. Its translation: CASSLVPGQGARGYGYTF.

Note on this clonotype: No conserved phenylalanine or tryptophan is present at the end of the CDR3, so a read error is the likely explanation. This chain joins TRBV2 and TRBJ2-1; no definite D call. This CDR3 has 16 amino acids. The ends were cut back, 4 bases at V and 0 bases at J, with 13 bases in the middle. Germline V gene data show CDR1 as SNHLY and CDR2 as FYNNEI. The CDR3 DNA reads as TGTGCCAGCAGTGCAATGAGGCGAACCTCCTACAATGAGCAGTTCTGC. This sequence encodes CASSAMRRTSYNEQFC.

This clonotype was seen a few times. The chain uses TRBV29-1 and TRBJ2-1, with D unresolved. Germline V CDR1 and CDR2: SQVTM, ANQGSEA. This CDR3 region has 14 residues. Trimming stripped 5 bases from V and 7 bases from J, with 18 bases between. The CDR3 sequence is CSVSRVPSPNEQFF. The CDR3 region has the DNA TGCAGCGTTTCACGGGTCCCTTCTCCGAATGAGCAGTTCTTC.

This clonotype was observed a few times. The chain joins TRBV20-1 to TRBJ1-2; 9 bases line up with TRBD1. V was pared by 6 bases and J by 8 bases, with 16 bases of the junction left unmatched. Germline values: CDR1 DFQATT, CDR2 SNEGSKA (reference sequence). The CDR3 totals 15 residues. This CDR3 reads CSAENPGTGRGGYTF. CDR3 bases: TGCAGTGCGGAAAATCCCGGGACAGGGCGGGGAGGCTACACCTTC.

In its sample, this clonotype was seen many times. At one end, the junction sequence differs from germline, possibly due to a read error. The CDR3: CAGSVGPASENIQYF. CDR3 DNA sequence: TGTGCCGGCAGCGTAGGTCCCGCTAGTGAGAACATTCAGTACTTC. This sequence joins TRBV9 and TRBJ2-4; no reliable D call. The CDR3 sequence is 15 residues long. In germline, CDR1 is SGDLS, CDR2 YYNGEE.

This clonotype was detected many times. The chain is built from TRBV29-1 and TRBJ2-7; the D gene is possibly TRBD2 (5 bases). The CDR3 loop spans 13 amino acids. Trimming cost V 4 bases and J 8 bases, with 18 bases left between them. Germline CDR1 and CDR2: SQVTM and ANQGSEA. CDR3 sequence (DNA): TGCAGCGTTGTAGGTAGCGATGGGGAGAAGCAGTACTTC. It codes for CSVVGSDGEKQYF.

V usage is TRBV7-2 and J usage is TRBJ2-7; 9 positions match TRBD1. This CDR3 contains 14 residues. V lost 0 bases to trimming and J lost 7 bases; unmatched junction nucleotides: 4. In germline, CDR1 is SGHTA, CDR2 FQGNSA. CDR3 in DNA: TGTGCCAGCAGCTTAGCACAGGGGGCAGAAGAGCAGTACTTC. This gives the protein CASSLAQGAEEQYF.

Only a few counts were recorded for this clonotype. J is TRBJ1-2 and V is TRBV7-8; weak D call: TRBD1 (6 bases). CDR1 and CDR2 from the germline V gene are SGHVS and FQNEAQ. This CDR3 is 13 amino acids long. V was trimmed by 10 bases and J by 2 bases, leaving 14 bases between them. The CDR3 sequence: CATGEGGNYGYTF. CDR3 in DNA: TGTGCCACGGGGGAAGGGGGGAACTATGGCTACACCTTC.

This clonotype was recorded many times. This chain joins TRBV12-3 or TRBV12-4 and TRBJ1-2, with no clear D. V was cut by 7 bases and J by 4 bases, with 16 bases left in between. CDR3 length: 14 amino acids. This CDR3 reads CASNQPRDLYGYTF. CDR3 nucleotides: TGTGCCAGCAACCAACCGAGAGACCTCTATGGCTACACCTTC.

A few counts support this clonotype. This sequence joins TRBV20-1 and TRBJ2-5; 8 positions match TRBD1. Germline lookup yields CDR1 DFQATT and CDR2 SNEGSKA (reference sequence). This CDR3 is 14 amino acids long. Germline trimming cut 0 bases from V and 7 bases from J; bases unmatched to any gene: 7. CDR3 DNA sequence: TGCAGTGCTAGAGACCCACAGGGGGGCTCGACCCAGTACTTC. It is translated as CSARDPQGGSTQYF.

Only a few counts were recorded for this clonotype. This chain connects TRBV2 to TRBJ2-5, with 7 bases identical to TRBD2. With V trimmed by 7 bases and J by 1 base, 3 bases remained unmatched. CDR1 is SNHLY and CDR2 is FYNNEI in the germline V gene. The CDR3 has 13 amino acids. The CDR3 bases are TGTGCCAGCATGGGGGGGAGCCAAGAGACCCAGTACTTC. It codes for CASMGGSQETQYF.

About this clonotype: Sequence at one end of the junction differs from germline and may be a read error. The chain links TRBV29-1 to TRBJ2-2; D may be TRBD1 or TRBD2 (5 bases each). CDR3 length: 13 residues. Germline assignment: CDR1 SQVTM and CDR2 ANQGSEA. The DNA for the CDR3 is TGCAGCGTAGGGACCACGGCCACCGGGGAGCGGTTTTTT. Translating gives CSVGTTATGERFF.